This TCR beta chain was sequenced in a study of T cell repertoires in ileal Crohn's disease. TCRB immunosequencing input was roughly 530 nanograms of biopsy DNA per sample. Repertoires were generated with immunoSEQ multiplex PCR, while TCRdb's copy carries only in-frame clones and drops some. The top ten clones hold about 4.5% of a sample with around 8,600 clones, around 78% of them seen once. Per the germline V gene, CDR1 is MGHRA and CDR2 is YSYEKL. The V end lost 1 base, the J end lost 8 bases, and 14 bases lay between the germline ends. CDR3 length: 14 residues. The receptor comes from an adult with Crohn's disease. Sequenced sample: ileal tissue. V gene TRBV4-1 combines with J gene TRBJ1-2; D is undetermined. DNA for the CDR3: TGCGCCAGCAGCCAAGGTAACCCCCCAGGAGGCTACACCTTC. Its translation is CASSQGNPPGGYTF.